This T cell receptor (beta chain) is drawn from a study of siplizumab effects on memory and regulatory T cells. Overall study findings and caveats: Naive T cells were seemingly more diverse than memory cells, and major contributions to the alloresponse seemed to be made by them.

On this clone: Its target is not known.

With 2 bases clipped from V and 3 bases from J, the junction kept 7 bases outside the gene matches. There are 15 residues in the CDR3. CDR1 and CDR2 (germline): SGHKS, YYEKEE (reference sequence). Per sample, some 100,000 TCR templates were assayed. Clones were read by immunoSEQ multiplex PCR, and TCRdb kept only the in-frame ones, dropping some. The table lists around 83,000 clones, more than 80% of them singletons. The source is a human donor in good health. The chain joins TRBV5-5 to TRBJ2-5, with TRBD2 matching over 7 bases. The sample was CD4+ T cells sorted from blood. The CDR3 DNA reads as TGTGCCAGCAGCTTTAGGGGAGGGAGGGAAGAGACCCAGTACTTC. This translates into CASSFRGGREETQYF.